This T cell receptor (beta chain) was profiled in a study of shared clonotypes between healthy human individuals. Study at large: Sampling drew on donors who were a couple of women and a few men aged 18 to 49. Regarding the study as a whole: Blood was the sole source, and tissue repertoires probably differ.

Each donor was a Caucasian adult residing in Nashville, Tennessee. The CDR3 has 15 residues. V dropped 5 bases and J dropped 7; count of bases not matched to a gene: 12. CDR1 and CDR2 (germline): MNHEY, SMNVEV (reference sequence). As handled by the study authors: Filtering differed for immunoSEQ, which gave only junction sequences without quality scores. Sequencing was performed with immunoSEQ multiplex PCR; in TCRdb, only in-frame clones are kept and a portion is missing. V and J calls and clone size follow that table, whereas D and trimming were derived from the DNA. The sample lists around 700,000 clones; approximately 73% were seen once. On this clone: The antigen is unknown.

The receptor was isolated from a woman between 25 and 40 years old in good health. Sequences were obtained from memory CD4+ T cells sorted from blood. Stated subset: CD45RA-negative fraction. V usage is TRBV27 and J usage is TRBJ1-2, with TRBD1 matching 8 bases. The CDR3 DNA reads as TGTGCCAGCAGTCCTATCATACAGGGGGAAGGTGGCTACACCTTC. Its protein is CASSPIIQGEGGYTF.